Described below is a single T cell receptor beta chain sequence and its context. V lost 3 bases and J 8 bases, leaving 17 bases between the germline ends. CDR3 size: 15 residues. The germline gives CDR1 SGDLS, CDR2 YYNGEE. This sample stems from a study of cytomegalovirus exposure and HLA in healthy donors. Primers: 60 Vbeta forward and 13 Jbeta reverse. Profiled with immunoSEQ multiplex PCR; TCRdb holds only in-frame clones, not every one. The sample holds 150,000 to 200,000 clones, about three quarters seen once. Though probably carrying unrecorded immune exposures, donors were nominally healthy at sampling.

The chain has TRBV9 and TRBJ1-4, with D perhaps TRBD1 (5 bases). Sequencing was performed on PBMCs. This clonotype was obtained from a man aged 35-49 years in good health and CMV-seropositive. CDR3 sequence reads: CASSARDSPAEKLFF. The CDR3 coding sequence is TGTGCCAGCAGCGCCCGGGACTCTCCGGCGGAAAAACTGTTTTTT.